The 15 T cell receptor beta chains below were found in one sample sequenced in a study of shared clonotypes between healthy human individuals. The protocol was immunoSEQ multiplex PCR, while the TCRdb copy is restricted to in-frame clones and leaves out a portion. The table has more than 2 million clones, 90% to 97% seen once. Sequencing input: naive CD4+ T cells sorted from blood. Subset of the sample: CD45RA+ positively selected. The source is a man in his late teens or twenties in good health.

The CDR3 region is CASSRYGSGRTPGEQFF. The CDR3 region has the DNA TGTGCCAGCAGCCGATACGGTAGCGGGCGAACTCCTGGTGAGCAGTTCTTC. The V and J genes are TRBV11-1 and TRBJ2-1; TRBD2 matches 7 bases. Trimming removed 5 bases from V and 9 bases from J; junction bases left unmatched: 19. The germline V gene has CDR1 SGHAT and CDR2 FQDESV (reference sequence). This CDR3 has 17 residues.

The CDR3 region has the DNA TGCGCCAGCAGTGACGAACAGGGCCTCGAGCAGTACTTC. It is translated as CASSDEQGLEQYF. The chain employs TRBV10-1 and TRBJ2-7; TRBD1 might be the D (6 bases). The V and J ends lost 3 bases and 6 bases respectively, with 12 bases between them. Germline V gene data show CDR1 as WNHNN and CDR2 as SYGVQD (reference sequence). CDR3 size: 13 residues.

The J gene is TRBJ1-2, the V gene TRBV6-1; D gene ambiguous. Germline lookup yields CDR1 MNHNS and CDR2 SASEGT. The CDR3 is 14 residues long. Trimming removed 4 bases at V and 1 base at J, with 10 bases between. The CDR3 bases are TGTGCCAGCAGTGGTCGGCAGATTAACTATGGCTACACCTTC. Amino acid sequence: CASSGRQINYGYTF.

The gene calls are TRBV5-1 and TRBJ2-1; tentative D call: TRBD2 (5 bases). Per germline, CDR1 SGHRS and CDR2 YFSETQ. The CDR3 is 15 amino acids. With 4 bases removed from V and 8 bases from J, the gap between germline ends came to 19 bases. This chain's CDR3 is CASSPGGPRRHEQFF. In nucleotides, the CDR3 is TGCGCCAGCAGCCCGGGCGGCCCTAGGAGGCATGAGCAGTTCTTC.

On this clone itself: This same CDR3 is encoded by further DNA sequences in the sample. The CDR3 sequence: CASSSGTGGVETQYF. CDR3 nucleotides: TGTGCCAGCAGTTCCGGGACAGGGGGCGTGGAGACCCAGTACTTC. This chain links TRBV5-4 with TRBJ2-5; TRBD1 agrees at 12 bases. V was clipped by 5 bases and J by 5 bases; unmatched bases: 7. There are 15 residues in the CDR3. In germline, CDR1 is SGHNT, CDR2 YYREEE (reference sequence).

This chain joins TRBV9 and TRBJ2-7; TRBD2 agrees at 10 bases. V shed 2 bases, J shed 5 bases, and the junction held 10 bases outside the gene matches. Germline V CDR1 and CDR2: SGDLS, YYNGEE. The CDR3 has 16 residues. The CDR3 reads CASSVFASGSGDEQYF. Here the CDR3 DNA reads TGTGCCAGCAGCGTTTTTGCTAGCGGGAGTGGAGACGAGCAGTACTTC.

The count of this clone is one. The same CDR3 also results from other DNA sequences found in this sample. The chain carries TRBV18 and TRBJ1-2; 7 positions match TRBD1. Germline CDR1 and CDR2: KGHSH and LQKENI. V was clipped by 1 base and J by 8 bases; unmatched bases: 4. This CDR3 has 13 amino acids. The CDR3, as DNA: TGTGCCAGCTCACCACTCAGGGGGGACGGCTACACCTTC. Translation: CASSPLRGDGYTF.

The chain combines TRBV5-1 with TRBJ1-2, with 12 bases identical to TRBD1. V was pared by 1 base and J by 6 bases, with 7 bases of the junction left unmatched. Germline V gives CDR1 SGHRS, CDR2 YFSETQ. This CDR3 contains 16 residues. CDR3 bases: TGCGCCAGCAGCTTGCCCGGGACAGGGGGCGGGAATGGCTACACCTTC. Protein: CASSLPGTGGGNGYTF.

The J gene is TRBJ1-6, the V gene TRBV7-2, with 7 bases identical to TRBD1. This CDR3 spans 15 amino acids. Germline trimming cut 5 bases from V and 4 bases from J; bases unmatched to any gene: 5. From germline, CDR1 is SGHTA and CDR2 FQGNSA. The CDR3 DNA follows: TGTGCCAGCAGCCCAAGGGGACAGTATAATTCACCCCTCCACTTT. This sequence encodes CASSPRGQYNSPLHF.

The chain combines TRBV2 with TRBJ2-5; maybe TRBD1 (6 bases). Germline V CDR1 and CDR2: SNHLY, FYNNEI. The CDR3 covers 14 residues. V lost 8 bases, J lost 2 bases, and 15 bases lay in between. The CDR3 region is CASATGPSQETQYF. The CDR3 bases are TGTGCCAGCGCAACAGGGCCATCTCAAGAGACCCAGTACTTC.

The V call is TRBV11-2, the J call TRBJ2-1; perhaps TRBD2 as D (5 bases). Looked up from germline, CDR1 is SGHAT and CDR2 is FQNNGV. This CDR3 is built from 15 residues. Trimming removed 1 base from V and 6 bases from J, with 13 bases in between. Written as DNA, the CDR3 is TGTGCCAGCAGCTTAGTATCCCTAGCTGGCAATGAGCAGTTCTTC. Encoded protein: CASSLVSLAGNEQFF.

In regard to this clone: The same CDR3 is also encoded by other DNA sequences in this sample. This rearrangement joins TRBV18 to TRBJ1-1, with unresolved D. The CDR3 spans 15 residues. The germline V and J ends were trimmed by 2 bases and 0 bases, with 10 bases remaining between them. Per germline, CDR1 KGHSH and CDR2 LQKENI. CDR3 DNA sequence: TGTGCCAGCTCACCAGCGGGAGGGATGAACACTGAAGCTTTCTTT. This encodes CASSPAGGMNTEAFF. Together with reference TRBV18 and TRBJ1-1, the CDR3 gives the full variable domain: NAGVMQNPRHLVRRRGQEARLRCSPMKGHSHVYWYRQLPEEGLKFMVYLQKENIIDESGMPKERFSAEFPKEGPSILRIQQVVRGDSAAYFCASSPAGGMNTEAFFGQGTRLTVV.

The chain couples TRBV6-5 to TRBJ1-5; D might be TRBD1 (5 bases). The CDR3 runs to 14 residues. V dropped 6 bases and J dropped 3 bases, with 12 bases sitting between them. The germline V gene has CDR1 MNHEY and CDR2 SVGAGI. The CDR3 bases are TGTGCCAGCAGCCCCGACAGTTTCAATCAGCCCCAGCATTTT. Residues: CASSPDSFNQPQHF.

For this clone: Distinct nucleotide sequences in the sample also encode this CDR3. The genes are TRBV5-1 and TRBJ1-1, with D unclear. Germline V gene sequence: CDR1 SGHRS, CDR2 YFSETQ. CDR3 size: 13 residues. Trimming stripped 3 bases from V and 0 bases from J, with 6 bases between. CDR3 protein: CASSSQLNTEAFF. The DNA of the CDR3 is TGCGCCAGCAGCTCCCAACTGAACACTGAAGCTTTCTTT.

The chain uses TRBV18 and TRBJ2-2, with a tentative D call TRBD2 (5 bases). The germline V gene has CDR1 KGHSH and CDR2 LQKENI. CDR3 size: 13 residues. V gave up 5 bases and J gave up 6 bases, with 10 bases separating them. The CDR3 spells CASSSRDPGELFF. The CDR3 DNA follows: TGTGCCAGCTCATCGAGGGATCCCGGGGAGCTGTTTTTT.